Listed below are T cell receptor beta chains from one sample, sequenced in a study of T cell repertoires in cytomegalovirus infection. Using its own MiXCR run on the reads, TCRdb lists one record per CDR3 protein. The data hold hundreds of thousands of distinct CDR3 sequences, with 15% to 20% observed a single time. The sample consisted of PBMCs. All receptors come from a human donor in good health (CMV status not recorded). Some clones in this sample may be carry-over from other donors' samples. The CDR3 runs from the conserved cysteine through the conserved F or W. D genes are given only for firm matches. Size is omitted from some rows. Given values are once, few, many or a class for expanded clones.

clone size: few; V gene: TRBV20-1; D gene: .; J gene: TRBJ2-7; CDR3 DNA: TGCAGTGCTACTCCGGCCACGACGGCGGGGAGGTCTAGGGAGCAGTACTTC; CDR3 protein: CSATPATTAGRSREQYF
clone size: few; V gene: TRBV10-3; D gene: TRBD1; J gene: TRBJ2-1; CDR3 DNA: TGTGCCATCAGTTCCCGGACAGGGGAAGATGAGCAGTTCTTC; CDR3 protein: CAISSRTGEDEQFF
clone size: .; V gene: TRBV4-1; D gene: .; J gene: TRBJ2-7; CDR3 DNA: TGCGCCAGCAGCGACAAACGAACGGATGGGTTTTCCTACGAGCAGTACTTC; CDR3 protein: CASSDKRTDGFSYEQYF
clone size: few; V gene: TRBV6-1; D gene: TRBD1; J gene: TRBJ2-3; CDR3 DNA: TGTGCCACACAGGGGACAGATACGCAGTATTTT; CDR3 protein: CATQGTDTQYF
clone size: .; V gene: TRBV28; D gene: TRBD1; J gene: TRBJ2-7; CDR3 DNA: TGTGCCAGCAGGACCGGGACAGGGGGCTACGAGCAGTACTTC; CDR3 protein: CASRTGTGGYEQYF
clone size: many; V gene: TRBV2; D gene: TRBD2; J gene: TRBJ2-1; CDR3 DNA: TGTGCCAGCAGTCCCGAGGGGGTGGTAGCGGGGAATGAGCAGTTCTTC; CDR3 protein: CASSPEGVVAGNEQFF
clone size: few; V gene: TRBV6-1; D gene: TRBD1; J gene: TRBJ2-7; CDR3 DNA: TGTGCCAGCAGTTCCGACAGGGGACAGTACTTC; CDR3 protein: CASSSDRGQYF
clone size: few; V gene: TRBV27; D gene: .; J gene: TRBJ1-6; CDR3 DNA: TGTGCCAGCAGTGGGGGACTCTTTCCCCTCCACTTT; CDR3 protein: CASSGGLFPLHF
clone size: .; V gene: TRBV20-1; D gene: TRBD2; J gene: TRBJ2-7; CDR3 DNA: TGCAGTGCGGGACGGACTAGTTTCCACGAGCAGTACTTC; CDR3 protein: CSAGRTSFHEQYF
clone size: many; V gene: TRBV20-1; D gene: .; J gene: TRBJ2-5; CDR3 DNA: TGCAGTGCTAGAGATCCACTGGGGGAGACCCAGTACTTC; CDR3 protein: CSARDPLGETQYF
clone size: many; V gene: TRBV7-2; D gene: TRBD2; J gene: TRBJ2-1; CDR3 DNA: TGTGCCAGCAGCCGGAGAACTAGCGGGGGGCCCTACGGGGACGAGCAGTTCTTC; CDR3 protein: CASSRRTSGGPYGDEQFF
clone size: .; V gene: TRBV4-1; D gene: TRBD1; J gene: TRBJ2-7; CDR3 DNA: TGCGCCAGCAGCCTCGGACAGGGGACATCCTACGAGCAGTACTTC; CDR3 protein: CASSLGQGTSYEQYF
clone size: .; V gene: TRBV3-1; D gene: .; J gene: TRBJ2-4; CDR3 DNA: TGTGCCAGCAGCCAAAACGGCGCCAAAAACATTCAGTACTTC; CDR3 protein: CASSQNGAKNIQYF
clone size: few; V gene: TRBV15; D gene: .; J gene: TRBJ2-7; CDR3 DNA: TGTGCCACCAGCAGAGACAGGTTTGACGAGCAGTACTTC; CDR3 protein: CATSRDRFDEQYF
clone size: .; V gene: TRBV19; D gene: .; J gene: TRBJ1-2; CDR3 DNA: TGTGCCAGTAGTATCGACACCTATGGCTACACCTTC; CDR3 protein: CASSIDTYGYTF
clone size: few; V gene: TRBV19; D gene: .; J gene: TRBJ2-1; CDR3 DNA: TGTGCCAGTAGTATAGGAAGGGGAACGTCGGGGAATGAGCAGTTCTTC; CDR3 protein: CASSIGRGTSGNEQFF
clone size: .; V gene: TRBV11-1; D gene: .; J gene: TRBJ2-5; CDR3 DNA: TGTGCCAGCAGCTTAGATTGGAGCGGAGAAGAGACCCAGTACTTC; CDR3 protein: CASSLDWSGEETQYF
clone size: .; V gene: TRBV20-1; D gene: .; J gene: TRBJ2-1; CDR3 DNA: TGCAGTGCTAGAGATGGGGCCGGCTATGAGCAGTTCTTC; CDR3 protein: CSARDGAGYEQFF
clone size: many; V gene: TRBV7-2; D gene: .; J gene: TRBJ2-7; CDR3 DNA: TGTGCCAGCAGCACCGACAGCCGGGAGATTGAGCAGTACTTC; CDR3 protein: CASSTDSREIEQYF